This TCR beta chain was sequenced in a study of blood T cell repertoires in COVID-19 (dated by TCRdb to 2020 to 2021). Looking at the study overall: Samples covering the acute and convalescent phases of COVID-19 were provided by collaborators in the United States, Italy and Spain. The material from the prospective study consisted of cDNA or gDNA derived from T cells, B-cell-depleted T cells, or PBMCs. Deeply sampled blood TCRbeta repertoires from subjects exposed to, actively infected with, or recovered from COVID-19 were included in the dataset. A freely available public database, intended as a resource for researchers studying the immune response to SARS-CoV-2, is where the repertoires were released. The samples were drawn from the first 160 participants of the ongoing ImmuneRACE study and from under 1,500 subjects provided by 6 global collaborators. Sample metadata almost always included a de-identified subject ID, COVID-19 status, age in years and sex. HLA class I and class II types, where available, came from metadata supplied by the sample provider rather than from assay-based typing.

Overall study outcomes, separate from this receptor: Clinical and demographic metadata were provided uncurated, with the amount varying by source and participant.

The immunoSEQ Assay, a bias-controlled multiplex PCR, was used to amplify TCRbeta CDR3 regions from genomic DNA. Regarding the original processing steps: The number of nucleated cells in each sample was estimated from the amplification of reference gene primers within the assay. To quantify the absolute abundance of each unique TCRbeta CDR3 rearrangement, sequence reads were collapsed and filtered. For each sample, productive Simpson clonality was calculated by taking the square root of Simpson's diversity index across productive rearrangements. TCRdb carries this immuneACCESS record with in-frame sequences only. Its versions omit some clonotypes, under half of them owing to an unresolved V gene in the studies checked, with the rest unexplained. The V and J calls and clone size were taken over from that table, and D and trimming were inferred from the DNA. Recorded for this sample are about 200,000 clones; almost 85% of them occurred a single time. The ten largest account for about 12% of the sample.

The collaborating institutions used their own protocols to collect whole blood in K2EDTA tubes. Collaborator samples were shipped for TCRbeta analysis as frozen whole blood, isolated PBMCs, or DNA extracted from either sample type. In the case of this clone: This receptor's antigen is unknown. No qualities accompany the bases; no much larger clone lies one base away.

The CDR3 covers 16 residues, taking in both the cysteine and the phenylalanine. Of all the DNA, just the CDR3 is kept, 48 bases in frame from base 1. Trimming removed 2 bases from V and 10 bases from J; the gene matches leave 12 bases unexplained. CDR1 is given as SGDLS and CDR2 as YYNGEE, both from the germline V gene. Here the chain combines TRBV9 and TRBJ2-1; 10 bases in between match TRBD2. The clonotype originates from a woman between 40 and 50 years old with acute or convalescent COVID-19. Sequencing was performed on peripheral blood. The CDR3 region has the sequence CASSVSSGGLSNEQFF. In nucleotide form, the sequence is TGTGCCAGCAGCGTCTCTAGCGGGGGCCTTTCCAACGAGCAGTTCTTC.